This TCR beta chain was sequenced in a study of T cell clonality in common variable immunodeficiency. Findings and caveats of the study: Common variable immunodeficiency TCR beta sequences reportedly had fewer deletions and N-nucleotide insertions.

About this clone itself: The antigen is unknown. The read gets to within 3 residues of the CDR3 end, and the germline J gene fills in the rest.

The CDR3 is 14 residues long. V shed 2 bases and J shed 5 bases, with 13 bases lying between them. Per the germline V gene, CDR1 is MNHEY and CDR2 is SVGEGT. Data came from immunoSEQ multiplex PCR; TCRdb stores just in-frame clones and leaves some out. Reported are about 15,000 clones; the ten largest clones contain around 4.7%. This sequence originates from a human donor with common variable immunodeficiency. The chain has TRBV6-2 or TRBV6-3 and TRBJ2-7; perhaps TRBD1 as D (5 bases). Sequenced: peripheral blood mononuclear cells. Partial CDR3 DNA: TGTGCCAGCAGTTACCGAGCAGGGCTGAACGAG. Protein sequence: CASSYRAGLNE. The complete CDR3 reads CASSYRAGLNEQYF.